The rows below give T cell receptor beta chains drawn from one sample of a study of identifying expanded T cells in peripheral blood. TCRdb's copy holds only in-frame clones and misses some; the assay was immunoSEQ multiplex PCR. The sample holds around 80,000 clones, 85% to 90% seen once. The specimen was blood. These TCRs come from a person between 18 and 75 years old in good health. Each CDR3 is given without its conserved first and last residue. Each record gives: J gene, clone size, V gene, CDR3 protein. The size of a clone is reported for some rows only, either as once, few or many, or as a class for expanded clones.

TRBJ2-2 | few | TRBV6-4 | ASSEGSGSTGELF
TRBJ2-7 | once | TRBV29-1 | SVVGGSSYEQY
TRBJ2-3 | NA | TRBV30 | AWSLGGRTDTQY
TRBJ1-2 | NA | TRBV12-5 | ASGSRLINYGYT
TRBJ2-5 | NA | TRBV29-1 | SVEVGETQY
TRBJ1-1 | NA | TRBV9 | ASSVPGSAEAF
TRBJ2-3 | NA | TRBV6-1 | ASSVGLGTDTQY
TRBJ2-3 | NA | TRBV4-1 | ASSHTSGRGADTQY
TRBJ1-6 | NA | TRBV27 | ASSLYAPGTYDSPLH
TRBJ1-5 | few | TRBV19 | ASRDRGKQPQH
TRBJ2-5 | NA | TRBV4-3 | ASSQEVQGGETQY
TRBJ2-4 | NA | TRBV6-1 | ASSEARGVRYIQY
TRBJ1-2 | once | TRBV11-2 | ASSLVTGLGYT
TRBJ2-6 | NA | TRBV5-1 | ASSLQATGANVLT
TRBJ1-2 | NA | TRBV4-3 | ASSQTGANYGYT
TRBJ2-1 | few | TRBV5-1 | ASSLGLAGGHNEQF
TRBJ2-7 | NA | TRBV28 | ASTPGQGTYEQY
TRBJ2-5 | NA | TRBV19 | ASSIAGGGQY
TRBJ2-7 | NA | TRBV6-5 | ASSYTQTFSYEQY
TRBJ2-5 | NA | TRBV5-1 | ASSPMYKETQY
TRBJ2-7 | NA | TRBV7-6 | ASSLGLGVMGEQY
TRBJ2-7 | NA | TRBV28 | ASSLRRPYEQY
TRBJ1-1 | NA | TRBV5-1 | ASSLGGRNTEAF
TRBJ2-5 | NA | TRBV27 | ASSLRYREETQY
TRBJ2-7 | NA | TRBV10-2 | ASRATGVGSYEQY
TRBJ2-1 | NA | TRBV9 | ASAGKLGNEQF
TRBJ1-2 | NA | TRBV6-6 | ASSYSPSDTGGYT
TRBJ2-7 | NA | TRBV19 | ASSMGLARTYEQY
TRBJ2-1 | NA | TRBV7-2 | ASSFGLAGGQGQF
TRBJ1-2 | NA | TRBV18 | ASSREGPGTDGYT
TRBJ1-4 | NA | TRBV18 | ASSPLTGGVGKLF
TRBJ1-5 | NA | TRBV12-2 | ASRLAAGVSYQPQH
TRBJ1-2 | NA | TRBV28 | ASSFGGFYGYT
TRBJ1-2 | NA | TRBV29-1 | SVPTEGRYGYT
TRBJ2-1 | NA | TRBV9 | ASSVEGYEQF
TRBJ2-1 | NA | TRBV4-3 | ASSQGTSGHTYNEQF
TRBJ1-6 | NA | TRBV19 | ASSIGGDSPLH
TRBJ2-7 | NA | TRBV11-2 | ASSLVRLAGAYEQY
TRBJ2-2 | NA | TRBV10-3 | AISEGADTGELF
TRBJ2-7 | NA | TRBV5-8 | ASSSGGWQY
TRBJ2-5 | NA | TRBV19 | ASSRWQGAQETQY
TRBJ2-3 | NA | TRBV4-3 | ASSRSTGLASTDTQY
TRBJ1-1 | NA | TRBV2 | ASSEDHGGEAF